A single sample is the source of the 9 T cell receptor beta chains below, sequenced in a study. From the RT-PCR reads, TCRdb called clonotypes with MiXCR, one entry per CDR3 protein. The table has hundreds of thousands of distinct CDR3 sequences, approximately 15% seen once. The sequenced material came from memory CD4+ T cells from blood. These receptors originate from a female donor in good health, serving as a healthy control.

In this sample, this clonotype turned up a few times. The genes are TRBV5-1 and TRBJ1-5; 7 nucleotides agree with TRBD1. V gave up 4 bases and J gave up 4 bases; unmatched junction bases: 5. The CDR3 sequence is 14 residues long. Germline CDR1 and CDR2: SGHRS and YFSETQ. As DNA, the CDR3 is TGCGCCAGCAGCCCAGGGACAGAGAATCAGCCCCAGCATTTT. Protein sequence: CASSPGTENQPQHF.

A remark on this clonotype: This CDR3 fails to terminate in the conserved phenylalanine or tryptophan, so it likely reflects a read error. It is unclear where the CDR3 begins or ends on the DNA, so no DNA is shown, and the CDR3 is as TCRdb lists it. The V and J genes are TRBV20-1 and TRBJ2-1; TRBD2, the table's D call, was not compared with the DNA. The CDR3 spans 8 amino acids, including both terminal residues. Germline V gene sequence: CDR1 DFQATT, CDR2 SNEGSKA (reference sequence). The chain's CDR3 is CSARYDAK.

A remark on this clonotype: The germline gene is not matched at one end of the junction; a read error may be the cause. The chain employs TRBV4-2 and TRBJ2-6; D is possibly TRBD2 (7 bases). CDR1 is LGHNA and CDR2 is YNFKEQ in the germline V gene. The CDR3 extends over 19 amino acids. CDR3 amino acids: CASSQEYGGRVYGSNVLTF. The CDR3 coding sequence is TGTGCCAGCAGCCAAGAATACGGGGGGCGAGTGTATGGGTCCAACGTCCTGACTTTC.

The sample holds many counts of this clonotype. The CDR3 DNA sequence: TGTGCCAGCAGCCTAAGATTCGCGGGAGGGCCAGAAGAGACCCAGTACTTC. Translated: CASSLRFAGGPEETQYF. V is TRBV4-2 and J is TRBJ2-5; 9 bases agree with TRBD2. Germline values: CDR1 LGHNA, CDR2 YNFKEQ. This CDR3 has 17 residues. With V trimmed by 4 bases and J by 3 bases, 12 bases remained unmatched.

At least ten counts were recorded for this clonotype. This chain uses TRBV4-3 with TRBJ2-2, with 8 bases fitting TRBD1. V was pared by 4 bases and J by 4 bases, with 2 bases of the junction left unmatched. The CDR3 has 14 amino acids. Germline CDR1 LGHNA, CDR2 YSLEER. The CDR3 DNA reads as TGCGCCAGCAGCCGGACAGGGAGCACCGGGGAGCTGTTTTTT. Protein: CASSRTGSTGELFF.

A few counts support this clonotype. This CDR3 reads CASSPTERVVLNIQYF. CDR3 bases: TGCGCCAGCAGCCCGACCGAAAGGGTAGTTTTAAACATTCAGTACTTC. The chain carries TRBV5-1 and TRBJ2-4; D gene uncertain. Germline V lookup: CDR1 SGHRS, CDR2 YFSETQ. Trimming removed 4 bases at V and 6 bases at J, with 20 bases between. CDR3 length equals 16 residues.

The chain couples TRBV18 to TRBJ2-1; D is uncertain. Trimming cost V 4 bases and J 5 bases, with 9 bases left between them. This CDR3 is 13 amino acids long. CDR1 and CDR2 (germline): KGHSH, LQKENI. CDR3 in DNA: TGTGCCAGCTCACGCGACTTGGACAATGAGCAGTTCTTC. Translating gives CASSRDLDNEQFF.

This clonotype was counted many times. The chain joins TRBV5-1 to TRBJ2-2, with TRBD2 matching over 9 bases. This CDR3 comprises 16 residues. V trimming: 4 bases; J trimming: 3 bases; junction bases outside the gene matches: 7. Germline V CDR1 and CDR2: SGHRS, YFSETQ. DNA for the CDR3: TGCGCCAGCAGCCCCAGGGTAGCGGGAGACACCGGGGAGCTGTTTTTT. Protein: CASSPRVAGDTGELFF.

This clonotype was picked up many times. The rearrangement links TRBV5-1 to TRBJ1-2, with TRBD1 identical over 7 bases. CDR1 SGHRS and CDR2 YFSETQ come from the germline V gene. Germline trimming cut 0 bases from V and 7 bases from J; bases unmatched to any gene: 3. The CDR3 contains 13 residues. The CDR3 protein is CASSLDRGGGYTF. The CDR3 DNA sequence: TGCGCCAGCAGCTTGGACAGGGGAGGTGGCTACACCTTC. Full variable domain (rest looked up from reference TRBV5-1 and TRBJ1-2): KAGVTQTPRYLIKTRGQQVTLSCSPISGHRSVSWYQQTPGQGLQFLFEYFSETQRNKGNFPGRFSGRQFSNSRSEMNVSTLELGDSALYLCASSLDRGGGYTFGSGTRLTVV.